This TCR beta chain emerged from a study of blood T cell repertoires in COVID-19. Profiled with immunoSEQ multiplex PCR; TCRdb holds only in-frame clones, not every one. The data show approximately 220,000 clones, 86% seen once. Trimming pared 3 bases from V and 1 base from J, leaving 13 bases between. There are 15 residues in the CDR3. Germline V gives CDR1 SGHRS, CDR2 YFSETQ. Sequenced sample: PBMCs or T cells enriched from blood (not recorded which). The chain carries TRBV5-1 and TRBJ2-5, with TRBD1 as a possible D gene (5 bases). This receptor was identified in a woman in her thirties or forties with acute COVID-19. The CDR3 DNA reads as TGCGCCAGCAGCTGGCAAGGGGCCTTCCAAGAGACCCAGTACTTC. The encoded protein is CASSWQGAFQETQYF.